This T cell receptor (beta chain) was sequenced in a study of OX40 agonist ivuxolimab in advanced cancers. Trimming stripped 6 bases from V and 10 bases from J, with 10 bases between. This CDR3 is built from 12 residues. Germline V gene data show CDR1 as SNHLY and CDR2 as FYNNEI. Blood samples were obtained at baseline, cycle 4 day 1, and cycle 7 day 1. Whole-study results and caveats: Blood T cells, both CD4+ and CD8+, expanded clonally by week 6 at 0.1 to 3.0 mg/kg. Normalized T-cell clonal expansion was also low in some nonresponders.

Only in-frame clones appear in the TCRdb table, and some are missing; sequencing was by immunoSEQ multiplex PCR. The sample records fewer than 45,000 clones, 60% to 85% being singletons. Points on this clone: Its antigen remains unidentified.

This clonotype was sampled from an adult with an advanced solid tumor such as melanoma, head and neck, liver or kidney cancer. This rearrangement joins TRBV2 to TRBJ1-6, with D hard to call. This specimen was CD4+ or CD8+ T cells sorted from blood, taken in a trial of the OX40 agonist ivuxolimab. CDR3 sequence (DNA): TGTGCCAGCAGCTGGACGGCATCACCCCTCCACTTT. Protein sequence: CASSWTASPLHF. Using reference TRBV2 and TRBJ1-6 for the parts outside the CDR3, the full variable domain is EPEVTQTPSHQVTQMGQEVILRCVPISNHLYFYWYRQILGQKVEFLVSFYNNEISEKSEIFDDQFSVERPDGSNFTLKIRSTKLEDSAMYFCASSWTASPLHFGNGTRLTVT.